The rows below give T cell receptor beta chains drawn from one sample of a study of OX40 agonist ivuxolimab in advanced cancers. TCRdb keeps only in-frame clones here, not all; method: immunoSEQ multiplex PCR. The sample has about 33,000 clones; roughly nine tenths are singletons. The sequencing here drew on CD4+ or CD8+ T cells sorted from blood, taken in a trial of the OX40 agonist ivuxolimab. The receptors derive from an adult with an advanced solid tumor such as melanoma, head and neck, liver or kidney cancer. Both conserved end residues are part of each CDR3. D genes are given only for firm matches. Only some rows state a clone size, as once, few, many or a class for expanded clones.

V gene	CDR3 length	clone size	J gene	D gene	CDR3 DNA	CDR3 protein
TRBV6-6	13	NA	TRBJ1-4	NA	TGTGCCACTAAGTCCCCTACTAATGAAAAACTGTTTTTT	CATKSPTNEKLFF
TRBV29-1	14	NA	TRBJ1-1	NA	TGCAGCGTTGAGTCCGATACTGGGAACACTGAAGCTTTCTTT	CSVESDTGNTEAFF
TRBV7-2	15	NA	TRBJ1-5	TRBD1	TGTGCCAGCAGCGTCGGGACAGATTACAATCAGCCCCAGCATTTT	CASSVGTDYNQPQHF
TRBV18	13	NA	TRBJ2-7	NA	TGTGCCAGCTCACCGTTACAGGGAAGCGAGCAGTACTTC	CASSPLQGSEQYF
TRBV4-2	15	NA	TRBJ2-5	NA	TGTGCCAGCAGCCAAGTTGGGACAAGGGAAGAGACCCAGTACTTC	CASSQVGTREETQYF
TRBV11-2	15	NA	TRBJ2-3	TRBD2	TGTGCCAGCAGCTCTAGGACTAGCATCACAGATACGCAGTATTTT	CASSSRTSITDTQYF
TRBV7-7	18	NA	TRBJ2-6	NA	TGTGCCAGCAGCATCTCCGTAAGTACACAAAGTCGGGCCAACGTCCTGACTTTC	CASSISVSTQSRANVLTF
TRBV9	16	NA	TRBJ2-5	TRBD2	TGTGCCAGCAGCGCATACTCCGGGGGGAGCCAAGAGACCCAGTACTTC	CASSAYSGGSQETQYF
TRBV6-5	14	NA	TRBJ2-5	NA	TGTGCCAGCCGTGTCCATGGAGGGACAGAGACCCAGTACTTC	CASRVHGGTETQYF
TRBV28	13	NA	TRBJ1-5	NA	TGTGCCAGCAGTTTCCCCCCCCCGAGGCCCCAGCATTTT	CASSFPPPRPQHF
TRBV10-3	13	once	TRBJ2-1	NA	TGTGCCATCAGTGAGGCAGCAGGCAATGAGCAGTTCTTC	CAISEAAGNEQFF
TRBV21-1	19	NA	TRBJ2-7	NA	TGTGCCAGCAGCAAAGTACTTTGCGGGCTAGCGGGGTGCCCCTACGAGCAGTACTTC	CASSKVLCGLAGCPYEQYF
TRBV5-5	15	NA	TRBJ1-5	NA	TGTGCCAGCAGCCCTTCAGGACTACCCAATCAGCCCCAGCATTTT	CASSPSGLPNQPQHF
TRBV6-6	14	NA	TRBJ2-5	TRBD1	TGTGCCAGCAGGCTACAGGGGGCATCAGAGACCCAGTACTTC	CASRLQGASETQYF
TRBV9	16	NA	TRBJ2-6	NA	TGTGCCAGCAGCCCCCGATGGGGGGCCGGGGCCAACGTCCTGACTTTC	CASSPRWGAGANVLTF